This TCR beta chain was retrieved from a study of blood T cell repertoires in COVID-19 (dated by TCRdb to the early 2020s). As for the study more broadly: Samples covering the acute and convalescent phases of COVID-19 were provided by collaborators in the United States, Italy and Spain. The prospective study material was composed of cDNA or gDNA derived from T cells, B-cell-depleted T cells, or PBMCs. The dataset comprised deeply sampled blood TCRbeta repertoires from subjects exposed to, actively infected with, or recovered from COVID-19. The repertoires were released in a freely available public database intended as a resource for research on the immune response to SARS-CoV-2. The samples were drawn from the first 160 participants of the ongoing ImmuneRACE study and from some 1,300 subjects provided by 6 global collaborators. The sample metadata nearly always contained a de-identified subject ID, COVID-19 status, age in years and sex. Where available, HLA class I and class II types were taken from metadata supplied by the sample provider and were not determined by assay-based typing. Summary of the overall study and its limitations: Clinical and demographic metadata were provided uncurated, with the amount varying by source and participant.

The germline V end is reduced by 6 bases and the J end by 2 bases; junction bases left unmatched: 8. As encoded in the germline V gene (reference sequence), CDR1 is MNHNY while CDR2 is SVGAGI. Including the terminal cysteine and phenylalanine, the CDR3 comprises 15 residues. Of the read, only the CDR3 DNA is kept; its 45 bases are in frame from base 1. The immunoSEQ Assay, a bias-controlled multiplex PCR, was used to amplify TCRbeta CDR3 regions from genomic DNA. Per the original workflow: Within the assay, amplification of reference gene primers was used to estimate how many nucleated cells each sample contained. To quantify the absolute abundance of each unique TCRbeta CDR3 rearrangement, sequence reads were collapsed and filtered. For each sample, productive Simpson clonality was calculated as the square root of Simpson's diversity index across productive rearrangements. Held by TCRdb, this immuneACCESS table contains in-frame sequences only and omits some clones. Under half of the omission traces to an unresolved V gene where checked; the cause of the rest is unknown. Clone size and V and J calls were adopted from that table, with D and trimming inferred from the DNA. For this sample there are fewer than 300,000 clones; about 85% appear just once. About an eighth of the sample is in the top ten clones.

Whole blood was collected in K2EDTA tubes by collaborating institutions according to the institutions' own protocols. For TCRbeta analysis, collaborators shipped samples as frozen whole blood, isolated PBMCs, or DNA extracted from either of those sample types. Comment on this clone: Its antigen is currently not known. No quality values exist for individual bases; no much larger clone is one base distant.

This TCR was sampled from a human donor in a cohort sampled during active COVID-19. Source material: peripheral blood. The sequence is built from TRBV6-6 and TRBJ2-7; 9 middle bases align to TRBD1. The DNA sequence is TGTGCCAGCAGCCTAGGGACAGGGCCCGCCTACGAGCAGTACTTC. Its protein product is CASSLGTGPAYEQYF.